The 10 T cell receptor beta chains presented below share a single source sample, sequenced in a study of neurological immune-mediated disorders. MiXCR, applied by TCRdb to the 5' RACE reads, yields one record per CDR3 protein. The sample consists of some 66,000 distinct CDR3 sequences, 4.5% of them appearing once. Sequencing input: PBMCs. These receptors came from a man between 25 and 39 years old with multiple sclerosis.

This clonotype came up many times. The chain combines TRBV4-1 with TRBJ1-2; possibly TRBD1 for D (5 bases). CDR3 length: 16 amino acids. Trimming left V 1 base short and J 7 bases short, with 19 bases between. The V gene's germline CDR1 is MGHRA and CDR2 YSYEKL. CDR3 in amino acids: CASSQGGSGRLGGYTF. In DNA form, the CDR3 reads TGCGCCAGCAGCCAAGGAGGATCGGGACGATTGGGTGGCTACACCTTC.

This clonotype was found many times. V is TRBV10-3 and J is TRBJ1-2; TRBD1 is a possible D gene (6 bases). Germline V gene sequence: CDR1 ENHRY, CDR2 SYGVKD. The CDR3 covers 14 residues. The V end lost 4 bases, the J end lost 3 bases, and 12 bases lay between the germline ends. CDR3 loop: CAISGTQGDYGYTF. CDR3 coding DNA: TGTGCCATCAGTGGCACACAGGGCGACTATGGCTACACCTTC.

This clonotype was picked up many times. J is TRBJ1-1 and V is TRBV12-3 or TRBV12-4, with 9 nucleotides matching TRBD1. J gave up 0 bases and V 6 bases, and 2 bases lay outside the gene matches. CDR3 length: 14 residues. Here the CDR3 DNA reads TGTGCCAGCAGCTGGACAGGGGTGAACACTGAAGCTTTCTTT. The encoded protein is CASSWTGVNTEAFF.

This clonotype came up a few times. The rearrangement uses TRBV20-1 and TRBJ1-3, with 9 bases that match TRBD1. V trimming: 6 bases; J trimming: 2 bases; junction bases outside the gene matches: 5. Germline assignment: CDR1 DFQATT and CDR2 SNEGSKA (reference sequence). The CDR3 extends over 14 amino acids. CDR3 nucleotides: TGCAGTGCCGGAAGGACAGGGGCTGGAAACACCATATATTTT. It specifies CSAGRTGAGNTIYF.

This clonotype was counted at least ten times. V gene TRBV12-3 or TRBV12-4 combines with J gene TRBJ2-1, with D possibly being TRBD1 (6 bases). The CDR3 has 15 residues. Trimming removed 7 bases from V and 3 bases from J, with 16 bases in between. The CDR3 DNA is TGTGCCAGCACCCTTACAGGGTCAGTCTACAATGAGCAGTTCTTC. The encoded protein is CASTLTGSVYNEQFF.

This clonotype was counted at least ten times. The chain employs TRBV7-2 and TRBJ1-1, with D maybe TRBD1 (6 bases). The CDR3 runs 16 residues. Germline CDR1 SGHTA, CDR2 FQGNSA. Trimming shortened V by 0 bases and J by 1 base, and 12 bases separated the two germline ends. CDR3 sequence: CASSLAAGGRNTEAFF. The DNA of the CDR3 is TGTGCCAGCAGCTTAGCCGCTGGGGGCAGGAACACTGAAGCTTTCTTT.

The chain employs TRBV4-1 and TRBJ2-7; D uncertain. V was clipped by 0 bases and J by 4 bases, with 4 bases between them. The CDR3 runs 12 residues. From germline, CDR1 is MGHRA and CDR2 YSYEKL. The CDR3 bases are TGCGCCAGCAGCCAAGATGCGTACGAGCAGTACTTC. Translated, it gives CASSQDAYEQYF.

This clonotype was counted many times. The V and J genes are TRBV11-2 and TRBJ1-1; possibly TRBD1 for D (6 bases). Trimming removed 5 bases at V and 1 base at J, with 20 bases between. This CDR3 has 17 amino acids. Germline V lookup: CDR1 SGHAT, CDR2 FQNNGV. This CDR3 is CASSPIWGQGPNTEAFF. CDR3 DNA sequence: TGTGCCAGCAGCCCTATCTGGGGCCAGGGGCCGAACACTGAAGCTTTCTTT.

This clonotype was detected a few times. The DNA for the CDR3 is TGCGCCAGCAGCTTTAGTCAGGGGGGAACAGAGGATACGCAGTATTTT. It yields the protein CASSFSQGGTEDTQYF. V gene TRBV5-1 combines with J gene TRBJ2-3; tentative D call: TRBD1 (7 bases). CDR3 length: 16 amino acids. V lost 2 bases and J lost 6, with 19 bases in between. In germline, CDR1 is SGHRS, CDR2 YFSETQ.

This clonotype has a handful of counts. This chain links TRBV11-2 with TRBJ2-5; perhaps TRBD1 as D (5 bases). The CDR3 spans 15 residues. Germline V gives CDR1 SGHAT, CDR2 FQNNGV. The germline V and J ends were trimmed by 1 base and 4 bases, with 13 bases remaining between them. The CDR3 sequence is CASSLVAGWGETQYF. The CDR3 coding sequence is TGTGCCAGCAGCTTAGTTGCAGGGTGGGGAGAGACCCAGTACTTC.